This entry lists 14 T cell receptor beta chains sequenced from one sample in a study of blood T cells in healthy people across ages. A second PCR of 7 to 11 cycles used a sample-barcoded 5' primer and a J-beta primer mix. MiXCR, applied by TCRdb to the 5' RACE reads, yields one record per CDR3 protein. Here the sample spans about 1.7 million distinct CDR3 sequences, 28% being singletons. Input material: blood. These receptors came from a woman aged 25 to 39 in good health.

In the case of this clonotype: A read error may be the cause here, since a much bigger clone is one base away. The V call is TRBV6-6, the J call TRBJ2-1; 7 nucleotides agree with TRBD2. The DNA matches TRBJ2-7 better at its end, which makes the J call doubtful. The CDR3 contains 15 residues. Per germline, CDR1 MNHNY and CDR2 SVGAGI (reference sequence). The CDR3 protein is CATLGPSGSYNEQYF. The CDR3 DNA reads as TGTGCCACCCTAGGACCTAGCGGATCCTACAATGAGCAGTACTTC.

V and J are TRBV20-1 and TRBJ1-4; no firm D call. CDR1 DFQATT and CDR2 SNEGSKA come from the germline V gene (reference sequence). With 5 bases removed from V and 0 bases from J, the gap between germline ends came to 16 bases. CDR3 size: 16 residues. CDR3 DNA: TGCAGTGCTGGGGATTTATCGGATGCAACTAATGAAAAACTGTTTTTT. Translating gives CSAGDLSDATNEKLFF.

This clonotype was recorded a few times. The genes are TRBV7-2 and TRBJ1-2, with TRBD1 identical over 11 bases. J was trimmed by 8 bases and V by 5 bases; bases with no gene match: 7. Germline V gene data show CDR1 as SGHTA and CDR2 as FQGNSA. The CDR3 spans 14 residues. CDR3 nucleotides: TGTGCCAGCAGCGGGACAGGGGGAGTTGGCGGCTACACCTTC. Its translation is CASSGTGGVGGYTF.

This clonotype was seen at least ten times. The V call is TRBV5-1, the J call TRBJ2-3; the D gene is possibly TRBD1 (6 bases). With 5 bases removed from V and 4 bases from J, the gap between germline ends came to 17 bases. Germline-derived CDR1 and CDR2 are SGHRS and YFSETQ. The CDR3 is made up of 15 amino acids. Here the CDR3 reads CASSPPTGMSDTQYF. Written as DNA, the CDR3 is TGCGCCAGCAGTCCTCCAACAGGGATGTCAGATACGCAGTATTTT.

In DNA form, the CDR3 reads TGTGCCAGCAGCGTCCTCCCGCTAGCGGGGGGCACCAATGAGCAGTTCTTC. It encodes CASSVLPLAGGTNEQFF. This chain connects TRBV11-2 to TRBJ2-1; 11 bases agree with TRBD2. J gave up 6 bases and V 5 bases, and 12 bases lay outside the gene matches. CDR3 length: 17 residues. CDR1 is SGHAT and CDR2 is FQNNGV in the germline V gene.

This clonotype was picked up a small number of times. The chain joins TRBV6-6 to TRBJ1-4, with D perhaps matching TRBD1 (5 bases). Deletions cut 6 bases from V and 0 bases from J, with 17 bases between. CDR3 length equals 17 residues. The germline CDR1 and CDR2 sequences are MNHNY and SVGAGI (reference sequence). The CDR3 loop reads CASRSSGGLATNEKLFF. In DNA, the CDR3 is TGTGCCAGCAGATCCTCGGGGGGACTTGCAACTAATGAAAAACTGTTTTTT.

CDR3 in amino acids: CSASRGVGDQPQHF. CDR3 DNA sequence: TGCAGTGCTAGCCGGGGAGTCGGGGATCAGCCCCAGCATTTT. The rearrangement uses TRBV20-1 and TRBJ1-5; no clear D. V was pared by 3 bases and J by 5 bases, with 14 bases between. Germline V gene data show CDR1 as DFQATT and CDR2 as SNEGSKA (reference sequence). The CDR3 spans 14 residues.

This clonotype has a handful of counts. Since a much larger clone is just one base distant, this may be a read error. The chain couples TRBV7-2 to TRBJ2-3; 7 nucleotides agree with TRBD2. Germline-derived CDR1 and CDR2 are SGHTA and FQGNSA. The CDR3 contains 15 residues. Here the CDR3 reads CATSLPTSGTDTQYF. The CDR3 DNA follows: TGTGCCACCAGCTTACCCACTAGCGGCACAGATACGCAGTATTTT.

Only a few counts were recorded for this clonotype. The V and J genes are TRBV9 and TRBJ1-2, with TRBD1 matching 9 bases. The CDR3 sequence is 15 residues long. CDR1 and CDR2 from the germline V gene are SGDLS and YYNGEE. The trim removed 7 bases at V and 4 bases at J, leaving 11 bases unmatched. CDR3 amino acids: CASDRIGTGFYGYTF. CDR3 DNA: TGTGCCAGCGACCGAATAGGGACAGGGTTCTATGGCTACACCTTC.

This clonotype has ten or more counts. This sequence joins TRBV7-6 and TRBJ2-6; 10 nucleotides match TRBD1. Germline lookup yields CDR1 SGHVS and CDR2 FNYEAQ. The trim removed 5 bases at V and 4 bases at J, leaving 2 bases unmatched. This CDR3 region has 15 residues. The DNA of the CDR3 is TGTGCCAGCAGCGACAGGGGGCCCGGGGCCAACGTCCTGACTTTC. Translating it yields CASSDRGPGANVLTF.

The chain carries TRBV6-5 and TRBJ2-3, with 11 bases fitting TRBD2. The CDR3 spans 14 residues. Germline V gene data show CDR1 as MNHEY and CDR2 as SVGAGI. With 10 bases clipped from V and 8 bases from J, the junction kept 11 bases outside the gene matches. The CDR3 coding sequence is TGTGCCAACAGCTCCGGACTAGCGGGCCCTACGCAGTATTTT. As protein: CANSSGLAGPTQYF.

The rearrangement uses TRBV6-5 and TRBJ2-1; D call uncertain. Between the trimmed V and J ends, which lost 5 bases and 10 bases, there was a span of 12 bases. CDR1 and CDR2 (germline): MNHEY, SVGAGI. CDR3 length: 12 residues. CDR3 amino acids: CASSKNGPEQFF. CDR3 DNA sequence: TGTGCCAGCAGTAAAAACGGGCCCGAGCAGTTCTTC.

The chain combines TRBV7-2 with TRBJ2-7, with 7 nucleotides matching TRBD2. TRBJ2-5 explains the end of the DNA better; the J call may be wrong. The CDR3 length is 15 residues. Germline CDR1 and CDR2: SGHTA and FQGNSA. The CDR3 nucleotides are TGTGCCAGCAGCTTGGGAGGGATTAGCGTACAGACCCAGTACTTC. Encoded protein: CASSLGGISVQTQYF.

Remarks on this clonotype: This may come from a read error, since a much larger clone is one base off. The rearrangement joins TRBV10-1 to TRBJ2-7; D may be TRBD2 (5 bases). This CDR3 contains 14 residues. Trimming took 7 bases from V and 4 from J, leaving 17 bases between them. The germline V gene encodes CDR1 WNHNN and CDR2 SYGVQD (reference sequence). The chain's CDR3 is CASTGLGGPYEQYV. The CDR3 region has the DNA TGCGCCAGCACCGGACTCGGCGGGCCTTACGAGCAGTACGTC.